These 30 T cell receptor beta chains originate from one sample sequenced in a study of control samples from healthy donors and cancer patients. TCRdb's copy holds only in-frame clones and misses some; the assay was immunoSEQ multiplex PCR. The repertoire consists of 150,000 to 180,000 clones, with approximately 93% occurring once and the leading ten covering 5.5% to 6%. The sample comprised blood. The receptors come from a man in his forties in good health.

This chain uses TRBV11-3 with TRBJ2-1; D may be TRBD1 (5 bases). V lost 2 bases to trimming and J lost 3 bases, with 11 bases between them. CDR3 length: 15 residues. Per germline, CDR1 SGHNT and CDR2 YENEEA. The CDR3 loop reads CASSLTSDSYNEQFF. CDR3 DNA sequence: TGTGCCAGCAGCTTAACCTCCGACAGCTACAATGAGCAGTTCTTC.

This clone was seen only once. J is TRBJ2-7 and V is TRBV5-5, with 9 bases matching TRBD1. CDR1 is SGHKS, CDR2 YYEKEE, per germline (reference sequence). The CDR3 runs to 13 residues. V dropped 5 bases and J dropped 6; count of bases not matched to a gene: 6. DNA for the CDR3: TGTGCCAGCAGGGGGACAGGGATTGGCGAGCAGTACTTC. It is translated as CASRGTGIGEQYF.

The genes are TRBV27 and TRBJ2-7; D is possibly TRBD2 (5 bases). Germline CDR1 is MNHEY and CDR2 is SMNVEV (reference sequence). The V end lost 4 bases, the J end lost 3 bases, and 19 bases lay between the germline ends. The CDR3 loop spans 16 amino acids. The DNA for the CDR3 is TGTGCCAGCAGTTCGTCTAGCTCACCCCAAGACTACGAGCAGTACTTC. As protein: CASSSSSSPQDYEQYF.

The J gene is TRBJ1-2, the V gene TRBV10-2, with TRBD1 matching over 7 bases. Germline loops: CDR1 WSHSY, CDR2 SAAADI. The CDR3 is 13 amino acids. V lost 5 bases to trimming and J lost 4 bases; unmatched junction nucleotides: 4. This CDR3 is CASSLGQAYGYTF. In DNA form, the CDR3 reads TGCGCCAGCAGTTTAGGACAGGCCTATGGCTACACCTTC.

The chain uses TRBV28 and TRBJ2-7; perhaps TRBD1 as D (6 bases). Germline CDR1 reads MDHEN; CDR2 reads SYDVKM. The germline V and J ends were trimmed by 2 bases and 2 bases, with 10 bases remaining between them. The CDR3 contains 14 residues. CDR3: CASSLAGVTYEQYF. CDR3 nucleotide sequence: TGTGCCAGCAGTTTAGCAGGGGTCACCTACGAGCAGTACTTC.

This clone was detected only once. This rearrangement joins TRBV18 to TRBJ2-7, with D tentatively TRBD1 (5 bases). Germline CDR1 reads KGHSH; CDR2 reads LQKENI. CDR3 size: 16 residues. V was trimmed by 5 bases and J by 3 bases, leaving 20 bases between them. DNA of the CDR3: TGTGCCAGCTCATCCTCCAGGGCCCAGGTGGACTACGAGCAGTACTTC. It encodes CASSSSRAQVDYEQYF. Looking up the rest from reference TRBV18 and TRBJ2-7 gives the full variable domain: NAGVMQNPRHLVRRRGQEARLRCSPMKGHSHVYWYRQLPEEGLKFMVYLQKENIIDESGMPKERFSAEFPKEGPSILRIQQVVRGDSAAYFCASSSSRAQVDYEQYFGPGTRLTVT.

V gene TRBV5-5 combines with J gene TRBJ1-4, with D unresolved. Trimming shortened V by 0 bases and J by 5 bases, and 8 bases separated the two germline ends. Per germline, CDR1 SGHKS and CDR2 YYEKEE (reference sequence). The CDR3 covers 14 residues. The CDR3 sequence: CASSLGDGNEKLFF. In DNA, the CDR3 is TGTGCCAGCAGCTTGGGTGACGGGAATGAAAAACTGTTTTTT.

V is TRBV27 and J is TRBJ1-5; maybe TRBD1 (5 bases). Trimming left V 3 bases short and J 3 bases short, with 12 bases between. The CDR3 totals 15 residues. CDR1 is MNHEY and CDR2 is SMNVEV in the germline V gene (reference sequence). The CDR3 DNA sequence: TGTGCCAGCAGTTTTTTCTGGGGCTCCAATCAGCCCCAGCATTTT. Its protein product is CASSFFWGSNQPQHF.

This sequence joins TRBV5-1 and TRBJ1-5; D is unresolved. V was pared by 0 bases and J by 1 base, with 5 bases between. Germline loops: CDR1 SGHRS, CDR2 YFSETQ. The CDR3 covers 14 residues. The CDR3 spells CASSLEGSNQPQHF. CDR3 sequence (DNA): TGCGCCAGCAGCTTGGAAGGGAGCAATCAGCCCCAGCATTTT.

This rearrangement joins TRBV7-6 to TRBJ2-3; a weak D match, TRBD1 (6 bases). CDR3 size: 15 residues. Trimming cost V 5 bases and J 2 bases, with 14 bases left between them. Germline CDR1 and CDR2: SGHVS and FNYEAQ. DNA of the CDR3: TGTGCCAGCAGCCCCACAGGGTATGACACAGATACGCAGTATTTT. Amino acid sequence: CASSPTGYDTDTQYF.

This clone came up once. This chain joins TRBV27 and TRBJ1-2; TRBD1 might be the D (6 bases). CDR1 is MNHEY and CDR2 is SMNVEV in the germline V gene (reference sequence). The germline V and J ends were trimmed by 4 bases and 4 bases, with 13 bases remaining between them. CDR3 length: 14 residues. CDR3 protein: CASSSFGGPYGYTF. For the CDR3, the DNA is TGTGCCAGCAGTTCCTTCGGGGGCCCCTATGGCTACACCTTC.

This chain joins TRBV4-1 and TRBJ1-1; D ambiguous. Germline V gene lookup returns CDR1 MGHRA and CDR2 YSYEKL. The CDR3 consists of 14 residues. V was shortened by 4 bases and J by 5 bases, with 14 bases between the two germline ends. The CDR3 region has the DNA TGCGCCAGCAGCCCCTCCCGCGGGCGGACTGAAGCTTTCTTT. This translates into CASSPSRGRTEAFF.

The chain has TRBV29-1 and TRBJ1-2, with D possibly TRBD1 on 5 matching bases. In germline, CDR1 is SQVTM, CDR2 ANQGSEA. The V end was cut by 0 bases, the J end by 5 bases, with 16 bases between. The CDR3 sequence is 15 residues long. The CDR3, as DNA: TGCAGCGTTGAAGAATCAGGGCCTGTATCGTATGGCTACACCTTC. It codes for CSVEESGPVSYGYTF. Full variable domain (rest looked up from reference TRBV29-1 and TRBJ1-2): SAVISQKPSRDICQRGTSLTIQCQVDSQVTMMFWYRQQPGQSLTLIATANQGSEATYESGFVIDKFPISRPNLTFSTLTVSNMSPEDSSIYLCSVEESGPVSYGYTFGSGTRLTVV.

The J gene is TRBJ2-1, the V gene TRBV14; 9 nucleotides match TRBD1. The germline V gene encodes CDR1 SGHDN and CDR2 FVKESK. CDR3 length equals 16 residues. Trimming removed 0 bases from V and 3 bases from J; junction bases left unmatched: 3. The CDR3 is CASSQERDRDYNEQFF. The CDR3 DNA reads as TGTGCCAGCAGCCAAGAACGGGACAGGGACTACAATGAGCAGTTCTTC. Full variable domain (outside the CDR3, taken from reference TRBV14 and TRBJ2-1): EAGVTQFPSHSVIEKGQTVTLRCDPISGHDNLYWYRRVMGKEIKFLLHFVKESKQDESGMPNNRFLAERTGGTYSTLKVQPAELEDSGVYFCASSQERDRDYNEQFFGPGTRLTVL.

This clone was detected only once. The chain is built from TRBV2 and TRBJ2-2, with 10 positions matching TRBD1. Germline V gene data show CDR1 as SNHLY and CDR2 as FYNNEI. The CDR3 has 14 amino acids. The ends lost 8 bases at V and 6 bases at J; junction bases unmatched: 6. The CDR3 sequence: CASGLTGGSGELFF. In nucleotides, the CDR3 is TGTGCCAGCGGCCTGACAGGGGGCTCCGGGGAGCTGTTTTTT.

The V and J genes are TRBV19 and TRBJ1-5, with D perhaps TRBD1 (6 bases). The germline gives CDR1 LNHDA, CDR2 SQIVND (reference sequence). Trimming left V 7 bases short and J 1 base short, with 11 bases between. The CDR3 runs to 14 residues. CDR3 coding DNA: TGTGCCAGTACCCGGGGGCCAAGCAATCAGCCCCAGCATTTT. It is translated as CASTRGPSNQPQHF.

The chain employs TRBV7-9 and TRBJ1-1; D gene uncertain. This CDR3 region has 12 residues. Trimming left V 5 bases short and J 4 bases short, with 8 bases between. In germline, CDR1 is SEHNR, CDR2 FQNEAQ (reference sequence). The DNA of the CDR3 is TGTGCCAGCAGCGGGTGGGGCACTGAAGCTTTCTTT. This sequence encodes CASSGWGTEAFF.

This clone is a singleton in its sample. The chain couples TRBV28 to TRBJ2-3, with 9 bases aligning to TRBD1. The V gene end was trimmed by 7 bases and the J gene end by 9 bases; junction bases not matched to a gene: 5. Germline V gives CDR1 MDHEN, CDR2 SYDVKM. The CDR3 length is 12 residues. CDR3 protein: CASKTGGRTQYF. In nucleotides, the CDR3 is TGTGCCAGCAAGACAGGGGGAAGGACGCAGTATTTT.

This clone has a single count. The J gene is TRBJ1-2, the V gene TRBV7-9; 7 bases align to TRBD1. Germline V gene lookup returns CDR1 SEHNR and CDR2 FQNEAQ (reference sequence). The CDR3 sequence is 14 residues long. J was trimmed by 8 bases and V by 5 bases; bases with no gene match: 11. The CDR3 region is CASSPKTGADGYTF. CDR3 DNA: TGTGCCAGCAGCCCCAAAACAGGGGCAGACGGCTACACCTTC.

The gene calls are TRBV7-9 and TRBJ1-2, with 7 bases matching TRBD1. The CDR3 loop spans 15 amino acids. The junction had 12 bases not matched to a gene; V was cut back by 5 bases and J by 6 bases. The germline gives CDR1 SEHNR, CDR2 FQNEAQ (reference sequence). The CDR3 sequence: CASSLARDSLNGYTF. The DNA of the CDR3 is TGTGCCAGCAGCCTCGCCCGGGACAGCTTGAATGGCTACACCTTC. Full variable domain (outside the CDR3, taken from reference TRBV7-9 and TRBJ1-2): DTGVSQNPRHKITKRGQNVTFRCDPISEHNRLYWYRQTLGQGPEFLTYFQNEAQLEKSRLLSDRFSAERPKGSFSTLEIQRTEQGDSAMYLCASSLARDSLNGYTFGSGTRLTVV.

The CDR3 DNA is TGTGCCAGCAGCCTATCGAAAGGGACAGGAGGGGATGAGCAGTTCTTC. Translated: CASSLSKGTGGDEQFF. The J gene is TRBJ2-1, the V gene TRBV6-4, with TRBD1 matching 8 bases. Unmatched junction bases numbered 15, after V lost 6 bases and J lost 8 bases. Per the germline V gene, CDR1 is MRHNA and CDR2 is SNTAGT. The CDR3 runs to 16 residues.

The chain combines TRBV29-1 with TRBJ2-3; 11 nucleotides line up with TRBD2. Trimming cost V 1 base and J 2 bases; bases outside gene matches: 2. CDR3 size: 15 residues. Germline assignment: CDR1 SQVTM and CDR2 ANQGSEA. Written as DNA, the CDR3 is TGCAGCGTTGAAGGACTAGCGGGGCTCACAGATACGCAGTATTTT. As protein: CSVEGLAGLTDTQYF.

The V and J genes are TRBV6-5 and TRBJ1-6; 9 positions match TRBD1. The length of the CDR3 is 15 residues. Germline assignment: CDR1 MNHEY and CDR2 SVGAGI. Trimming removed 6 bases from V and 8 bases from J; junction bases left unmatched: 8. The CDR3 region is CASRISGQGDSPLHF. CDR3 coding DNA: TGTGCCAGCAGAATATCGGGACAGGGAGATTCACCCCTCCACTTT.

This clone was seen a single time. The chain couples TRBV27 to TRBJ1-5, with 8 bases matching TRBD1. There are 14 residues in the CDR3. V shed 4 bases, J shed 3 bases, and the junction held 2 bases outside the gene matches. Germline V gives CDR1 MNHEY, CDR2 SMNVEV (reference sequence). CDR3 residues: CASSWTGTNQPQHF. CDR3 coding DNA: TGTGCCAGCAGTTGGACAGGGACCAATCAGCCCCAGCATTTT.

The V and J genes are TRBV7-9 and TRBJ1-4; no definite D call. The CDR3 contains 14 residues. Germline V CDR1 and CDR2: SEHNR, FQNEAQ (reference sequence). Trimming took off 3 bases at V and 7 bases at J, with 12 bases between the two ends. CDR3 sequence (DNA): TGTGCCAGCAGCTTGGCCTCAGTCCGTGAAAAACTGTTTTTT. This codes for CASSLASVREKLFF.

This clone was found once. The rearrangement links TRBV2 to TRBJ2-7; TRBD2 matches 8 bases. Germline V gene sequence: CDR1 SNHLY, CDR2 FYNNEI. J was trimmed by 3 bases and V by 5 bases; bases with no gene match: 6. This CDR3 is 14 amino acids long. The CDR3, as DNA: TGTGCCAGCAGTTTCAAGCGGGGGCTCTACGAGCAGTACTTC. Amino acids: CASSFKRGLYEQYF.

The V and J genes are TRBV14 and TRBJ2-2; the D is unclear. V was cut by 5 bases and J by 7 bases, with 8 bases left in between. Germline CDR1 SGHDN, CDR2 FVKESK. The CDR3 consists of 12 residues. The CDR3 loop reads CASSSGIGELFF. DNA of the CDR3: TGTGCCAGCAGCTCCGGTATCGGGGAGCTGTTTTTT.

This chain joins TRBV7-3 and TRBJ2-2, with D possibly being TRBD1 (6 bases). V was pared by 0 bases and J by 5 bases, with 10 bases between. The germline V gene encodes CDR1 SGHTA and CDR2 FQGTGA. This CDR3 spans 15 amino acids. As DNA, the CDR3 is TGTGCCAGCAGCTTAACTACAGGGCGGACCGGGGAGCTGTTTTTT. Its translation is CASSLTTGRTGELFF.

The CDR3 loop reads CASSPNNRGGGAFF. Written as DNA, the CDR3 is TGTGCCAGCAGTCCAAATAACAGGGGTGGAGGAGCTTTCTTT. The chain uses TRBV6-2 or TRBV6-3 and TRBJ1-1; 7 bases are a match to TRBD1. The ends lost 5 bases at V and 10 bases at J; junction bases unmatched: 13. This CDR3 contains 14 residues. Germline V gene lookup returns CDR1 MNHEY and CDR2 SVGEGT.

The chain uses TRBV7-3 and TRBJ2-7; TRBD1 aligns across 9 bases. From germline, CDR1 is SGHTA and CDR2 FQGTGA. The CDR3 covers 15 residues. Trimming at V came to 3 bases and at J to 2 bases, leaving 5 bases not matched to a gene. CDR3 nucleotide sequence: TGTGCCAGCAGCTTTGGGGGACAGGGACCCTACGAGCAGTACTTC. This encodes CASSFGGQGPYEQYF.